This passage covers 28 T cell receptor beta chains from one sample sequenced in a study of cytomegalovirus exposure and HLA in healthy donors. Use of 60 Vbeta and 13 Jbeta primers characterized the PCR. Libraries were prepared by immunoSEQ multiplex PCR; TCRdb keeps only in-frame clonotypes and omits some of them. Here the sample spans around 100,000 clones, 66% being singletons. Sequencing used PBMCs. Receptors originate from a woman aged 45-65 years in good health and CMV-seronegative.

The chain couples TRBV7-3 to TRBJ2-1; 10 bases fit TRBD2. CDR3 size: 13 residues. Germline V gene sequence: CDR1 SGHTA, CDR2 FQGTGA. V shed 4 bases, J shed 10 bases, and the junction held 4 bases outside the gene matches. CDR3 in DNA: TGTGCCAGCAGCTCCTTAGCGGGAGGAGAGCAGTTCTTC. Amino acids: CASSSLAGGEQFF.

This clone was seen just once. The chain carries TRBV18 and TRBJ2-7; weak D call: TRBD2 (6 bases). CDR3 length equals 13 residues. Trimming cost V 5 bases and J 5 bases, with 13 bases left between them. CDR1 is KGHSH and CDR2 is LQKENI in the germline V gene. In DNA, the CDR3 is TGTGCCAGCTCAGGGGCATCGGGGGACGAGCAGTACTTC. It specifies CASSGASGDEQYF. Combining the CDR3 with reference TRBV18 and TRBJ2-7 gives the whole variable domain NAGVMQNPRHLVRRRGQEARLRCSPMKGHSHVYWYRQLPEEGLKFMVYLQKENIIDESGMPKERFSAEFPKEGPSILRIQQVVRGDSAAYFCASSGASGDEQYFGPGTRLTVT.

This clone was observed a single time. The V call is TRBV18, the J call TRBJ2-2; 10 bases are a match to TRBD1. This CDR3 spans 14 amino acids. Germline V gene lookup returns CDR1 KGHSH and CDR2 LQKENI. The V segment lost 8 bases and the J segment 7 bases; nucleotides outside the gene matches: 7. The DNA for the CDR3 is TGTGCCAGCACCGGGACAGGGGAAAACGGGGAGCTGTTTTTT. Translating gives CASTGTGENGELFF.

CDR3 region: CASTREAGRAANEQFF. The CDR3 bases are TGTGCCAGCACCCGAGAGGCCGGGAGGGCTGCGAATGAGCAGTTCTTC. The V gene is TRBV2, the J gene TRBJ2-1; 8 bases map to TRBD2. V lost 7 bases and J lost 7; bases outside the gene matches: 15. The CDR3 spans 16 residues. CDR1 and CDR2 (germline): SNHLY, FYNNEI.

The rearrangement links TRBV6-5 to TRBJ1-1; a weak D match, TRBD1 (6 bases). This CDR3 contains 15 residues. The V and J ends lost 2 bases and 4 bases respectively, with 14 bases between them. Germline V lookup: CDR1 MNHEY, CDR2 SVGAGI. The CDR3 region is CASSYMGVGGTEAFF. CDR3 nucleotide sequence: TGTGCCAGCAGTTACATGGGAGTAGGGGGCACTGAAGCTTTCTTT.

The chain has TRBV11-3 and TRBJ2-1; perhaps TRBD2 as D (6 bases). The V end was cut by 1 base, the J end by 10 bases, with 14 bases between. Germline V gene sequence: CDR1 SGHNT, CDR2 YENEEA. The CDR3 covers 14 residues. The CDR3 is CASSLVQGLQEQFF. CDR3 sequence (DNA): TGTGCCAGCAGCTTAGTCCAGGGACTCCAGGAGCAGTTCTTC.

This rearrangement joins TRBV5-4 to TRBJ2-7; possible D gene TRBD2, 5 bases. Germline values: CDR1 SGHNT, CDR2 YYREEE (reference sequence). V was clipped by 4 bases and J by 3 bases, with 14 bases between them. The CDR3 totals 14 residues. The CDR3 loop is CASSLATGSYEQYF. In nucleotides, the CDR3 is TGTGCCAGCAGCCTCGCCACGGGGAGCTACGAGCAGTACTTC.

The J gene is TRBJ2-7, the V gene TRBV6-1; D may be TRBD1 (6 bases). V shed 3 bases and J shed 1 base, with 10 bases lying between them. CDR1 MNHNS and CDR2 SASEGT come from the germline V gene. This CDR3 comprises 14 residues. The CDR3 DNA reads as TGTGCCAGCAGTGAGCTTGACAGGTCCTACGAGCAGTACTTC. Translating it yields CASSELDRSYEQYF.

This clone occurred a few times. The V call is TRBV5-8, the J call TRBJ1-2; TRBD1 matches at 8 bases. V dropped 5 bases and J dropped 4; count of bases not matched to a gene: 10. CDR1 is SGHTS, CDR2 YDEGEE, per germline. This CDR3 region has 15 residues. The CDR3 DNA reads as TGTGCCAGCAGACAGACAGGGGCCGCCTCCTATGGCTACACCTTC. It encodes CASRQTGAASYGYTF.

The chain recombines TRBV4-3 with TRBJ2-2; TRBD2 is a possible D gene (5 bases). This CDR3 has 17 amino acids. The V end lost 0 bases, the J end lost 1 base, and 12 bases lay between the germline ends. Germline V gives CDR1 LGHNA, CDR2 YSLEER. The CDR3 loop is CASSQEVPGWNTGELFF. The CDR3 DNA is TGCGCCAGCAGCCAAGAAGTCCCGGGATGGAACACCGGGGAGCTGTTTTTT.

This chain connects TRBV7-9 to TRBJ2-7; 8 positions match TRBD2. This CDR3 has 16 amino acids. The J segment lost 5 bases and the V segment lost 6 bases, leaving 15 bases of the junction unmatched. Germline-derived CDR1 and CDR2 are SEHNR and FQNEAQ (reference sequence). CDR3 residues: CASSHFPAGVTNEQYF. Here the CDR3 DNA reads TGTGCCAGCAGTCATTTCCCAGCGGGAGTCACGAACGAGCAGTACTTC.

The chain uses TRBV5-6 and TRBJ1-4, with D maybe TRBD1 (6 bases). The CDR3 runs to 16 residues. In germline, CDR1 is SGHDT, CDR2 YYEEEE. Trimming shortened V by 3 bases and J by 0 bases, and 12 bases separated the two germline ends. Written as DNA, the CDR3 is TGTGCCAGCAGCTCCGGACAGACTGCAACTAATGAAAAACTGTTTTTT. Amino acid sequence: CASSSGQTATNEKLFF.

The chain joins TRBV30 to TRBJ1-3; 7 bases align to TRBD1. CDR3 length equals 15 residues. V lost 2 bases and J lost 0; bases outside the gene matches: 4. Germline CDR1 GTSNPN, CDR2 SVGIG (reference sequence). Written as DNA, the CDR3 is TGTGCCTGGAGTCGTACAGGGGACTCTGGAAACACCATATATTTT. Its protein is CAWSRTGDSGNTIYF.

The chain links TRBV5-1 to TRBJ2-1, with 14 bases that match TRBD2. The CDR3 runs to 16 residues. J gave up 8 bases and V 4 bases, and 8 bases lay outside the gene matches. Per germline, CDR1 SGHRS and CDR2 YFSETQ. CDR3 sequence: CASSVPGLAGDYEQFF. The CDR3 nucleotides are TGCGCCAGCAGCGTTCCGGGACTAGCGGGAGACTATGAGCAGTTCTTC.

This sequence joins TRBV28 and TRBJ2-7, with 12 bases aligning to TRBD2. The CDR3 length is 13 residues. Germline values: CDR1 MDHEN, CDR2 SYDVKM. Trimming removed 6 bases from V and 11 bases from J; junction bases left unmatched: 8. The CDR3 protein is CASSQTSGSLKYF. Here the CDR3 DNA reads TGTGCCAGCAGCCAGACTAGCGGGAGCCTAAAGTACTTC.

The V gene is TRBV14, the J gene TRBJ2-3, with 9 bases that match TRBD2. Germline lookup yields CDR1 SGHDN and CDR2 FVKESK. V lost 5 bases to trimming and J lost 5 bases; unmatched junction nucleotides: 11. This CDR3 has 16 residues. CDR3 in DNA: TGTGCCAGCAGCACCTATAGCGGGAGAAGGGGAGATACGCAGTATTTT. Translated: CASSTYSGRRGDTQYF.

The chain recombines TRBV10-3 with TRBJ2-1, with D possibly matching TRBD1 (6 bases). The CDR3 loop spans 12 amino acids. Trimming cost V 8 bases and J 6 bases, with 11 bases left between them. Germline assignment: CDR1 ENHRY and CDR2 SYGVKD. This CDR3 reads CAIGGQTNEQFF. In DNA, the CDR3 is TGTGCCATCGGGGGCCAGACCAATGAGCAGTTCTTC.

V and J are TRBV11-3 and TRBJ2-1; TRBD2 aligns across 8 bases. This CDR3 is 16 amino acids long. The germline V gene has CDR1 SGHNT and CDR2 YENEEA. J gave up 7 bases and V 0 bases, and 8 bases lay outside the gene matches. The CDR3 here is CASSLDSRTSRNEQFF. The CDR3 nucleotides read TGTGCCAGCAGCTTAGATAGTCGGACTAGCAGGAATGAGCAGTTCTTC.

The chain employs TRBV18 and TRBJ1-1, with no clear D. The CDR3 contains 12 residues. CDR1 and CDR2 from the germline V gene are KGHSH and LQKENI. Between the trimmed V and J ends, which lost 4 bases and 1 base, there was a span of 4 bases. This chain's CDR3 is CASSRENTEAFF. Written as DNA, the CDR3 is TGTGCCAGCTCACGCGAGAACACTGAAGCTTTCTTT.

The rearrangement uses TRBV5-6 and TRBJ1-3; no firm D call. The V end lost 3 bases, the J end lost 1 base, and 8 bases lay between the germline ends. Germline loops: CDR1 SGHDT, CDR2 YYEEEE. The CDR3 sequence is 14 residues long. The CDR3 coding sequence is TGTGCCAGCAGCTCCATCGGGTCTGGAAACACCATATATTTT. Residues: CASSSIGSGNTIYF.

CDR3 in amino acids: CASSPIAASTDTQYF. CDR3 nucleotides: TGCGCCAGCAGCCCTATAGCGGCTAGCACAGATACGCAGTATTTT. J is TRBJ2-3 and V is TRBV10-1; the D gene is possibly TRBD2 (6 bases). The CDR3 consists of 15 residues. V shed 6 bases and J shed 0 bases, with 13 bases lying between them. The germline V gene has CDR1 WNHNN and CDR2 SYGVQD (reference sequence).

The chain recombines TRBV11-2 with TRBJ1-3, with unresolved D. Germline-derived CDR1 and CDR2 are SGHAT and FQNNGV. The CDR3 contains 14 residues. Trimming cost V 6 bases and J 0 bases, with 9 bases left between them. DNA for the CDR3: TGTGCCAGCAGGACGAGGAACTCTGGAAACACCATATATTTT. Protein product: CASRTRNSGNTIYF.

This clone showed up just once. The genes are TRBV10-3 and TRBJ2-5; 9 bases line up with TRBD2. Germline CDR1 and CDR2: ENHRY and SYGVKD. J lost 4 bases, V lost 4 bases, and 4 bases had no gene match. The CDR3 sequence is 14 residues long. CDR3 sequence: CAISAQLAGETQYF. CDR3 nucleotides: TGTGCCATCAGTGCTCAACTAGCGGGAGAGACCCAGTACTTC.

The chain joins TRBV7-3 to TRBJ2-2; D is ambiguous. Deletions cut 2 bases from V and 4 bases from J, with 5 bases between. The CDR3 contains 13 residues. Germline CDR1 and CDR2: SGHTA and FQGTGA. Written as DNA, the CDR3 is TGTGCCAGCAGCTTATCCCTCACCGGGGAGCTGTTTTTT. It specifies CASSLSLTGELFF.

V is TRBV9 and J is TRBJ1-2, with 10 bases matching TRBD1. CDR1 and CDR2 from the germline V gene are SGDLS and YYNGEE. CDR3 length: 15 amino acids. The V gene end was trimmed by 3 bases and the J gene end by 11 bases; junction bases not matched to a gene: 13. CDR3 amino acids: CASSDQVDRGFRYTF. The DNA of the CDR3 is TGTGCCAGCAGCGACCAAGTGGACAGGGGGTTTCGGTACACCTTC.

This chain joins TRBV7-2 and TRBJ2-5; D is ambiguous. Trimming removed 2 bases at V and 1 base at J, with 8 bases between. Germline assignment: CDR1 SGHTA and CDR2 FQGNSA. CDR3 length: 14 amino acids. The CDR3 reads CASSLLGVQETQYF. The CDR3, as DNA: TGTGCCAGCAGCTTACTCGGAGTCCAAGAGACCCAGTACTTC.

The chain combines TRBV7-9 with TRBJ2-7; TRBD2 aligns across 8 bases. From germline, CDR1 is SEHNR and CDR2 FQNEAQ (reference sequence). The CDR3 runs 16 residues. V lost 4 bases, J lost 3 bases, and 11 bases stayed unmatched. The CDR3 bases are TGTGCCAGCAGCTACAGATCGGGACTAGGCCTCTACGAGCAGTACTTC. Its protein is CASSYRSGLGLYEQYF.

This clone was found once. V and J are TRBV7-9 and TRBJ2-1; 10 bases fit TRBD2. J lost 5 bases, V lost 3 bases, and 1 base had no gene match. The CDR3 totals 14 residues. Germline CDR1 is SEHNR and CDR2 is FQNEAQ (reference sequence). Written as DNA, the CDR3 is TGTGCCAGCAGCTTTACTAGCGGGAACAATGAGCAGTTCTTC. Translation gives CASSFTSGNNEQFF.